These 7 T cell receptor beta chains came from one sample sequenced in a study of cytomegalovirus exposure and HLA in healthy donors. PCR amplification relied on 60 Vbeta primers (plus 13 Jbeta primers). The protocol was immunoSEQ multiplex PCR, while the TCRdb copy is restricted to in-frame clones and leaves out a portion. The sample comprises around 140,000 clones, around 84% of which are singletons, and 2.4% rests with the top ten. The sequenced sample was PBMCs. The receptors originated from a man aged 45-65 years in good health and CMV-seronegative.

The chain recombines TRBV6-6 with TRBJ1-1, with TRBD1 matching over 7 bases. Trimming at V came to 2 bases and at J to 6 bases, leaving 9 bases not matched to a gene. The CDR3 runs 15 residues. Germline V gene data show CDR1 as MNHNY and CDR2 as SVGAGI (reference sequence). In DNA form, the CDR3 reads TGTGCCAGCAGTTACGGGAAAGGGGGCGGTGCTGAAGCTTTCTTT. Translated, it gives CASSYGKGGGAEAFF.

The chain combines TRBV5-6 with TRBJ1-4; 7 positions match TRBD1. J was trimmed by 1 base and V by 0 bases; bases with no gene match: 6. Germline lookup yields CDR1 SGHDT and CDR2 YYEEEE. The CDR3 consists of 17 residues. The DNA for the CDR3 is TGTGCCAGCAGCTTGGGACAGGGAATAGGAACTAATGAAAAACTGTTTTTT. This encodes CASSLGQGIGTNEKLFF.

This clone showed up just a few times. The rearrangement links TRBV28 to TRBJ2-7; TRBD2 agrees at 9 bases. Germline CDR1 MDHEN, CDR2 SYDVKM. This CDR3 spans 17 amino acids. J was trimmed by 0 bases and V by 1 base; bases with no gene match: 7. The CDR3 nucleotides are TGTGCCAGCAGTTTATTAAGCGGGGGGTCTAGCTCCTACGAGCAGTACTTC. Translation gives CASSLLSGGSSSYEQYF.

The CDR3 loop reads CASSPYHTSGRSYEQYF. The CDR3 nucleotides are TGCGCCAGCAGCCCCTACCATACTAGCGGGCGGTCCTACGAGCAGTACTTC. This chain links TRBV5-1 with TRBJ2-7; 9 bases align to TRBD2. This CDR3 comprises 17 residues. With V trimmed by 4 bases and J by 1 base, 12 bases remained unmatched. In germline, CDR1 is SGHRS, CDR2 YFSETQ. The full variable domain, its missing parts supplied by reference TRBV5-1 and TRBJ2-7, is KAGVTQTPRYLIKTRGQQVTLSCSPISGHRSVSWYQQTPGQGLQFLFEYFSETQRNKGNFPGRFSGRQFSNSRSEMNVSTLELGDSALYLCASSPYHTSGRSYEQYFGPGTRLTVT.

The chain is built from TRBV28 and TRBJ2-7; TRBD1 aligns across 9 bases. Germline V lookup: CDR1 MDHEN, CDR2 SYDVKM. The CDR3 extends over 18 amino acids. The V segment lost 4 bases and the J segment 0 bases; nucleotides outside the gene matches: 13. This CDR3 reads CASSSLGTGQKDSYEQYF. The DNA for the CDR3 is TGTGCCAGCAGTTCGCTTGGGACAGGGCAAAAAGACTCCTACGAGCAGTACTTC.

The chain has TRBV6-5 and TRBJ1-2, with D hard to call. This CDR3 is built from 13 residues. Trimming shortened V by 7 bases and J by 5 bases, and 14 bases separated the two germline ends. From germline, CDR1 is MNHEY and CDR2 SVGAGI. For the CDR3, the DNA is TGTGCCAGCACCGAGCTCCCCGAATATGGCTACACCTTC. Translation: CASTELPEYGYTF.

The CDR3 DNA is TGTGCCAGCAGTGAAGCCTACAGGGAGTACGAGCAGTACTTC. Residues: CASSEAYREYEQYF. V usage is TRBV6-1 and J usage is TRBJ2-7, with D possibly being TRBD1 (6 bases). The CDR3 length is 14 residues. Between the trimmed V and J ends, which lost 0 bases and 4 bases, there was a span of 10 bases. Germline assignment: CDR1 MNHNS and CDR2 SASEGT.